The 2 T cell receptor beta chains below come from one sample, sequenced in a study of blood T cell repertoires in COVID-19. Repertoires were generated with immunoSEQ multiplex PCR, while TCRdb's copy carries only in-frame clones and drops some. This sample has a few hundred thousand clones, with approximately 90% found just once. The sample comprised peripheral blood. These receptors all stem from a middle-aged woman who had recovered from COVID-19.

V gene TRBV7-9 combines with J gene TRBJ1-2; D not certain. From germline, CDR1 is SEHNR and CDR2 FQNEAQ (reference sequence). Trimming pared 4 bases from V and 4 bases from J, leaving 16 bases between. The CDR3 is made up of 15 amino acids. The CDR3 DNA is TGTGCCAGCAGCTCCGGCGGAACCCATCGCTATGGCTACACCTTC. Encoded protein: CASSSGGTHRYGYTF. The full variable domain, rest sourced from reference TRBV7-9 and TRBJ1-2, is DTGVSQNPRHKITKRGQNVTFRCDPISEHNRLYWYRQTLGQGPEFLTYFQNEAQLEKSRLLSDRFSAERPKGSFSTLEIQRTEQGDSAMYLCASSSGGTHRYGYTFGSGTRLTVV.

The rearrangement uses TRBV5-4 and TRBJ1-2; a possible D gene is TRBD1 (5 bases). The CDR3 covers 14 residues. The germline gives CDR1 SGHNT, CDR2 YYREEE (reference sequence). With 0 bases removed from V and 7 bases from J, the gap between germline ends came to 13 bases. The CDR3 region is CASSLAGGEGGYTF. CDR3 DNA sequence: TGTGCCAGCAGCTTGGCCGGGGGAGAGGGTGGCTACACCTTC.